The 12 T cell receptor beta chains in this list originate from one sample, sequenced in a study of T cells in tuberculosis. Libraries were prepared by immunoSEQ multiplex PCR; TCRdb keeps only in-frame clonotypes and omits some of them. The sample includes roughly 45,000 clones, approximately 94% of them seen just once. Sequencing was carried out using PBMCs. These receptors were taken from a donor aged 5-35 years with latent tuberculosis or without tuberculosis infection. Some clones in this sample may be carry-over from other donors' samples.

The genes are TRBV30 and TRBJ1-2; possibly TRBD1 for D (6 bases). The CDR3 has 13 amino acids. Between the trimmed V and J ends, which lost 7 bases and 6 bases, there was a span of 18 bases. Germline V lookup: CDR1 GTSNPN, CDR2 SVGIG (reference sequence). The CDR3 region has the DNA TGTGCCTTCTTTTCTGGGACAACCAATGGCTACACCTTC. It specifies CAFFSGTTNGYTF.

The chain has TRBV21-1 and TRBJ1-4; the table names TRBD1, a call not compared with the DNA. TRBV21-1 is listed as a pseudogene. CDR3 length: 22 residues. CDR3 DNA sequence: TGTGCCAGCAGCAGACCCGCCTTCGACGGGACAGGGGTAAGTCGCAGGAATGAAAAACTGTTTTTT. Protein product: CASSRPAFDGTGVSRRNEKLFF.

The chain couples TRBV19 to TRBJ2-1; TRBD1 agrees at 9 bases. The CDR3 spans 15 residues. Per the germline V gene, CDR1 is LNHDA and CDR2 is SQIVND (reference sequence). V was pared by 3 bases and J by 4 bases, with 4 bases of the junction left unmatched. The CDR3 nucleotides read TGTGCCAGTAGTATTTGGACAGGGGAATACAATGAGCAGTTCTTC. It yields the protein CASSIWTGEYNEQFF.

The V and J genes are TRBV7-2 and TRBJ1-2; D not certain. The CDR3 runs 14 residues. Trimming took off 1 base at V and 3 bases at J, with 9 bases between the two ends. CDR1 SGHTA and CDR2 FQGNSA come from the germline V gene. The CDR3 is CASSLGTVDYGYTF. The DNA for the CDR3 is TGTGCCAGCAGCTTAGGCACAGTGGACTATGGCTACACCTTC.

The CDR3 coding sequence is TGTGCCAGCAGTCACCGGGACAGGGGACGTGAAAAACTGTTTTTT. Translation: CASSHRDRGREKLFF. The chain has TRBV25-1 and TRBJ1-4; 10 nucleotides match TRBD1. The ends lost 5 bases at V and 7 bases at J; junction bases unmatched: 7. Germline values: CDR1 MGHDK, CDR2 SYGVNS. The length of the CDR3 is 15 residues. Complete variable domain (other parts from reference TRBV25-1 and TRBJ1-4): EADIYQTPRYLVIGTGKKITLECSQTMGHDKMYWYQQDPGMELHLIHYSYGVNSTEKGDLSSESTVSRIRTEHFPLTLESARPSHTSQYLCASSHRDRGREKLFFGSGTQLSVL.

This sequence joins TRBV19 and TRBJ2-1; 9 bases line up with TRBD2. The J segment lost 0 bases and the V segment lost 0 bases, leaving 12 bases of the junction unmatched. The germline gives CDR1 LNHDA, CDR2 SQIVND (reference sequence). This CDR3 region has 20 residues. The CDR3 spells CASSIDQGLAIPHSYNEQFF. CDR3 nucleotide sequence: TGTGCCAGTAGTATAGATCAGGGACTAGCTATTCCCCACTCCTACAATGAGCAGTTCTTC.

This clone was recorded a few times. The chain links TRBV5-6 to TRBJ1-2; no firm D call. Germline V lookup: CDR1 SGHDT, CDR2 YYEEEE. The CDR3 has 12 residues. V lost 1 base and J 8 bases, leaving 9 bases between the germline ends. The CDR3: CASSLSTVGYTF. The DNA of the CDR3 is TGTGCCAGCAGCTTGTCAACAGTCGGCTACACCTTC.

The chain links TRBV5-1 to TRBJ2-7; possibly TRBD2 for D (7 bases). CDR1 and CDR2 (germline): SGHRS, YFSETQ. This CDR3 is built from 15 residues. Trimming removed 4 bases from V and 3 bases from J, with 17 bases in between. DNA of the CDR3: TGCGCCAGCAGCCTACAGGGAGGGACCAACTACGAGCAGTACTTC. Protein: CASSLQGGTNYEQYF.

CDR3 loop: CASSFARGNYGYTF. The DNA for the CDR3 is TGTGCCAGCAGTTTTGCCAGGGGAAATTATGGCTACACCTTC. The chain uses TRBV27 and TRBJ1-2; TRBD1 is a possible D gene (6 bases). The V end was cut by 3 bases, the J end by 5 bases, with 13 bases between. The CDR3 has 14 amino acids. The germline CDR1 and CDR2 sequences are MNHEY and SMNVEV (reference sequence).

This clone has a single count. The V and J genes are TRBV29-1 and TRBJ2-2; TRBD1 might be the D (5 bases). Between the trimmed V and J ends, which lost 4 bases and 6 bases, there was a span of 12 bases. Germline V gene sequence: CDR1 SQVTM, CDR2 ANQGSEA. This CDR3 is built from 13 residues. CDR3 in amino acids: CSVGNRQAGELFF. In nucleotides, the CDR3 is TGCAGCGTTGGAAACAGGCAAGCCGGGGAGCTGTTTTTT.

The chain uses TRBV5-4 and TRBJ2-1, with unresolved D. V dropped 4 bases and J dropped 5 bases, with 7 bases sitting between them. Germline V gives CDR1 SGHNT, CDR2 YYREEE (reference sequence). CDR3 length: 12 amino acids. The CDR3 spells CASSLYNNEQFF. The DNA for the CDR3 is TGTGCCAGCAGCCTTTATAACAATGAGCAGTTCTTC.

The V and J genes are TRBV19 and TRBJ1-2; tentative D call: TRBD1 (5 bases). From germline, CDR1 is LNHDA and CDR2 SQIVND (reference sequence). V lost 0 bases and J lost 1, with 15 bases in between. The CDR3 has 17 amino acids. The CDR3 loop is CASSIDLSRGINYGYTF. The CDR3 DNA reads as TGTGCCAGTAGTATAGATCTATCAAGGGGTATTAACTATGGCTACACCTTC.